The entry that follows covers one T cell receptor beta chain sequence. The authors extracted RNA and reverse transcribed it into cDNA as the sequencing template. Assay: immunoSEQ multiplex PCR; the TCRdb copy retains only in-frame clones and omits some. The table shows 95,000 to 150,000 clones, with 45% to 50% occurring only once. The sample comes from a study of CD8+ T cells in alopecia areata. Peripheral blood samples and lesional scalp punch biopsies were obtained from alopecia areata patients. Germline lookup yields CDR1 SGDLS and CDR2 YYNGEE. Deletions cut 7 bases from V and 0 bases from J, with 6 bases between. There are 12 residues in the CDR3.

Sequences were obtained from NKG2D-low CD8+ T cells sorted from blood. The source of this sequence is a human donor with alopecia areata. The V gene is TRBV9, the J gene TRBJ2-3, with D possibly being TRBD1 (6 bases). CDR3 DNA: TGTGCCAGCGGACAGAGCACAGATACGCAGTATTTT. Its protein is CASGQSTDTQYF.